This entry lists 23 T cell receptor beta chains sequenced from one sample in a study of shared clonotypes between healthy human individuals. TCRdb's copy holds only in-frame clones and misses some; the assay was immunoSEQ multiplex PCR. The table lists about 1,500,000 clones, roughly 95% of them singletons, with 0.95% to 1.5% in the top ten. Sample: naive CD4+ T cells sorted from blood. Noted subset: CD45RA+ positively selected. These receptor sequences come from a man younger than 45 in good health.

The V call is TRBV27, the J call TRBJ1-1; 7 nucleotides match TRBD1. The CDR3 is made up of 13 amino acids. CDR1 is MNHEY and CDR2 is SMNVEV in the germline V gene (reference sequence). Unmatched junction bases numbered 2, after V lost 6 bases and J lost 1 base. The DNA of the CDR3 is TGTGCCAGCAGGACAGGGTGGAACACTGAAGCTTTCTTT. This encodes CASRTGWNTEAFF.

J is TRBJ2-1 and V is TRBV7-2; TRBD2 matches 7 bases. The CDR3 runs 15 residues. Trimming at V came to 1 base and at J to 5 bases, leaving 5 bases not matched to a gene. CDR1 SGHTA and CDR2 FQGNSA come from the germline V gene. The CDR3 loop reads CASSLDGGGNNEQFF. For the CDR3, the DNA is TGTGCCAGCAGCTTAGACGGGGGAGGGAACAATGAGCAGTTCTTC.

Here the CDR3 DNA reads TGTGCCTTACCAAAGCAAGGATCCAAAGGGAACACTGAAGCTTTCTTT. It encodes CALPKQGSKGNTEAFF. This chain links TRBV21-1 with TRBJ1-1. TRBV21-1 is an annotated pseudogene. This CDR3 is built from 16 residues.

The chain uses TRBV5-3 and TRBJ2-3; weak D call: TRBD1 (6 bases). TRBV5-3 is an open reading frame, and its role is uncertain. The V end was cut by 5 bases, the J end by 6 bases, with 19 bases between. The CDR3 has 15 amino acids. The CDR3 sequence: CARRSPGHVEDTQYF. As DNA, the CDR3 is TGTGCCAGAAGATCGCCGGGACACGTCGAGGATACGCAGTATTTT.

This clone was seen a single time. This chain uses TRBV6-6 with TRBJ2-2, with D possibly matching TRBD1 (6 bases). V was pared by 7 bases and J by 1 base, with 13 bases between. CDR1 and CDR2 from the germline V gene are MNHNY and SVGAGI (reference sequence). The CDR3 extends over 15 amino acids. CDR3 protein: CASNTGMVNTGELFF. The CDR3 DNA is TGTGCCAGCAACACAGGGATGGTGAACACCGGGGAGCTGTTTTTT.

A note on this clone: Different DNA sequences within this sample yield the same CDR3. The J gene is TRBJ2-2, the V gene TRBV28; D call uncertain. V was trimmed by 1 base and J by 5 bases, leaving 5 bases between them. CDR1 and CDR2 (germline): MDHEN, SYDVKM. The CDR3 is 13 residues long. The CDR3 sequence is CASSLSGTGELFF. The CDR3 DNA reads as TGTGCCAGCAGTTTATCTGGGACCGGGGAGCTGTTTTTT.

The V gene is TRBV7-9, the J gene TRBJ2-5; the D gene is possibly TRBD1 (6 bases). Trimming shortened V by 10 bases and J by 4 bases, and 13 bases separated the two germline ends. The CDR3 sequence is 12 residues long. CDR1 is SEHNR, CDR2 FQNEAQ, per germline (reference sequence). The CDR3 protein is CATVTGPETQYF. As DNA, the CDR3 is TGTGCCACCGTTACAGGGCCAGAGACCCAGTACTTC.

The V and J genes are TRBV28 and TRBJ1-1; D call uncertain. Trimming took off 3 bases at V and 5 bases at J, with 1 base between the two ends. The CDR3 covers 10 residues. Germline V gene lookup returns CDR1 MDHEN and CDR2 SYDVKM. CDR3 amino acids: CASSFTEAFF. CDR3 bases: TGTGCCAGCAGTTTTACTGAAGCTTTCTTT.

This chain uses TRBV19 with TRBJ2-3; a possible D gene is TRBD2 (5 bases). There are 13 residues in the CDR3. Trimming cost V 2 bases and J 7 bases, with 10 bases left between them. Germline CDR1 is LNHDA and CDR2 is SQIVND (reference sequence). CDR3 nucleotide sequence: TGTGCCAGTAGTATAAATAGCGCTAATACGCAGTATTTT. Its translation is CASSINSANTQYF.

The chain joins TRBV7-2 to TRBJ2-1; 7 bases fit TRBD2. The CDR3 extends over 16 amino acids. V shed 5 bases and J 7 bases; nucleotides not matched to a gene: 14. Germline V CDR1 and CDR2: SGHTA, FQGNSA. The chain's CDR3 is CASSLVVAGVGNEQFF. The CDR3 coding sequence is TGTGCCAGCAGCCTCGTCGTGGCGGGAGTGGGTAATGAGCAGTTCTTC. The whole variable domain, filled in from reference TRBV7-2 and TRBJ2-1, reads GAGVSQSPSNKVTEKGKDVELRCDPISGHTALYWYRQSLGQGLEFLIYFQGNSAPDKSGLPSDRFSAERTGGSVSTLTIQRTQQEDSAVYLCASSLVVAGVGNEQFFGPGTRLTVL.

The rearrangement uses TRBV7-2 and TRBJ2-2, with 9 bases lining up with TRBD2. The germline V gene encodes CDR1 SGHTA and CDR2 FQGNSA. This CDR3 is 16 amino acids long. V lost 6 bases, J lost 2 bases, and 7 bases stayed unmatched. CDR3 nucleotides: TGTGCCAGCAGATTGAGTAGCGGGAGTAACACCGGGGAGCTGTTTTTT. This translates into CASRLSSGSNTGELFF. Combining the CDR3 with reference TRBV7-2 and TRBJ2-2 gives the whole variable domain GAGVSQSPSNKVTEKGKDVELRCDPISGHTALYWYRQSLGQGLEFLIYFQGNSAPDKSGLPSDRFSAERTGGSVSTLTIQRTQQEDSAVYLCASRLSSGSNTGELFFGEGSRLTVL.

This chain links TRBV5-6 with TRBJ1-1; 8 positions match TRBD1. CDR3 size: 15 residues. V was clipped by 4 bases and J by 3 bases; unmatched bases: 8. Germline values: CDR1 SGHDT, CDR2 YYEEEE. CDR3 in amino acids: CASSKTGVRDTEAFF. The DNA for the CDR3 is TGTGCCAGCAGCAAGACAGGGGTTCGGGACACTGAAGCTTTCTTT.

J is TRBJ2-7 and V is TRBV2; no clear D gene. CDR3 length: 11 residues. Trimming took off 7 bases at V and 3 bases at J, with 7 bases between the two ends. Germline V gene data show CDR1 as SNHLY and CDR2 as FYNNEI. This CDR3 reads CASKAYYEQYF. The CDR3 DNA reads TGTGCCAGCAAGGCCTACTACGAGCAGTACTTC.

The chain uses TRBV19 and TRBJ2-7; 13 positions match TRBD2. This CDR3 has 15 residues. Germline lookup yields CDR1 LNHDA and CDR2 SQIVND (reference sequence). V lost 7 bases, J lost 1 base, and 4 bases stayed unmatched. The CDR3 coding sequence is TGTGCCAGTATCAGGACTAGCGGGAGTTCCTACGAGCAGTACTTC. It codes for CASIRTSGSSYEQYF.

V and J are TRBV9 and TRBJ2-4; perhaps TRBD2 as D (5 bases). Germline V CDR1 and CDR2: SGDLS, YYNGEE. This CDR3 has 14 amino acids. Trimming stripped 3 bases from V and 8 bases from J, with 15 bases between. The CDR3 reads CASSGLPKMDIQYF. In DNA form, the CDR3 reads TGTGCCAGCAGCGGACTACCAAAGATGGACATTCAGTACTTC.

Of note for this clone: In the same sample, other DNA sequences code for this CDR3. This sequence joins TRBV18 and TRBJ1-5; D remains unclear. CDR1 and CDR2 from the germline V gene are KGHSH and LQKENI. V lost 4 bases and J 1 base, leaving 8 bases between the germline ends. The CDR3 extends over 14 amino acids. The DNA of the CDR3 is TGTGCCAGCTCACGGGGAGAGAGCAATCAGCCCCAGCATTTT. This codes for CASSRGESNQPQHF.

This chain uses TRBV5-1 with TRBJ2-1; maybe TRBD2 (6 bases). V lost 4 bases, J lost 4 bases, and 12 bases lay in between. This CDR3 comprises 14 residues. CDR1 SGHRS and CDR2 YFSETQ come from the germline V gene. In DNA, the CDR3 is TGCGCCAGCAGCCGAACCGGGACTTACAATGAGCAGTTCTTC. It yields the protein CASSRTGTYNEQFF.

The J gene is TRBJ2-3, the V gene TRBV6-5, with 9 nucleotides matching TRBD2. The CDR3 extends over 15 amino acids. V gave up 6 bases and J gave up 2 bases; unmatched junction bases: 6. Germline V gene lookup returns CDR1 MNHEY and CDR2 SVGAGI. CDR3 in amino acids: CASRSTSGHTDTQYF. The DNA for the CDR3 is TGTGCCAGCAGAAGCACTAGCGGGCACACAGATACGCAGTATTTT.

The rearrangement links TRBV30 to TRBJ1-1; D uncertain. Germline loops: CDR1 GTSNPN, CDR2 SVGIG (reference sequence). V shed 2 bases and J shed 0 bases, with 13 bases lying between them. CDR3 length equals 15 residues. CDR3 region: CAWSLTRAMNTEAFF. CDR3 DNA sequence: TGTGCCTGGAGTCTGACACGGGCTATGAACACTGAAGCTTTCTTT.

The J gene is TRBJ2-7, the V gene TRBV6-5; 7 bases agree with TRBD1. CDR3 size: 14 residues. Germline V gives CDR1 MNHEY, CDR2 SVGAGI. Trimming cost V 7 bases and J 2 bases; bases outside gene matches: 8. CDR3 residues: CASIRQGIPYEQYF. CDR3 DNA sequence: TGTGCCAGCATTAGACAGGGTATCCCCTACGAGCAGTACTTC.

This sequence joins TRBV5-1 and TRBJ1-2; tentatively, D is TRBD1 (6 bases). V lost 3 bases, J lost 7 bases, and 13 bases lay in between. CDR1 and CDR2 from the germline V gene are SGHRS and YFSETQ. CDR3 length equals 13 residues. CDR3 nucleotide sequence: TGCGCCAGCAGCTGGAGAACAGGGAGTGGCTACACCTTC. Amino acid sequence: CASSWRTGSGYTF.

This chain uses TRBV28 with TRBJ2-1, with 7 bases that match TRBD1. V dropped 4 bases and J dropped 4; count of bases not matched to a gene: 7. Germline CDR1 is MDHEN and CDR2 is SYDVKM. The CDR3 is 15 residues long. The CDR3, as DNA: TGTGCCAGCAGTTCGCCTCCGGGACAGTACAATGAGCAGTTCTTC. It specifies CASSSPPGQYNEQFF.

This chain connects TRBV28 to TRBJ2-2; 10 nucleotides align to TRBD1. The germline CDR1 and CDR2 sequences are MDHEN and SYDVKM. This CDR3 contains 15 residues. After removal of 6 bases from V and 5 bases from J, the junction contained 6 bases not matched to a gene. Here the CDR3 DNA reads TGTGCCAGCAGCCGGGGACAGGGGATAACCGGGGAGCTGTTTTTT. Residues: CASSRGQGITGELFF.